These 3 T cell receptor beta chains came from one sample sequenced in a study of T cells in severe cutaneous drug reactions. The donors had carbamazepine-induced Stevens-Johnson syndrome or toxic epidermal necrolysis. Bulk and single-cell libraries used iRepertoire multiplex PCR with TCR subtype-specific primers. With the multiplex PCR reads reprocessed, TCRdb shows one record per CDR3 protein and no DNA. Its table records about 21,000 distinct CDR3 sequences. Sequenced material: PBMCs. The receptors come from a human donor with toxic epidermal necrolysis, a severe cutaneous drug reaction.

V usage is TRBV19 and J usage is TRBJ2-3. Germline CDR1 LNHDA, CDR2 SQIVND (reference sequence). The CDR3 loop spans 12 amino acids. CDR3: CASSRAGDTQYF. The variable domain in full, with the rest retrieved from reference TRBV19 and TRBJ2-3, is DGGITQSPKYLFRKEGQNVTLSCEQNLNHDAMYWYRQDPGQGLRLIYYSQIVNDFQKGDIAEGYSVSREKKESFPLTVTSAQKNPTAFYLCASSRAGDTQYFGPGTRLTVL.

V is TRBV7-9 and J is TRBJ2-1; with no DNA, the TCRdb D assignment of TRBD2 cannot be verified. Germline CDR1 reads SEHNR; CDR2 reads FQNEAQ (reference sequence). The CDR3 sequence is 19 residues long. CDR3 in amino acids: CASSLRKGLAGAGQNEQFF.

This chain connects TRBV7-2 to TRBJ1-1; the TRBD1 assignment by TCRdb is unverifiable without DNA. The V gene's germline CDR1 is SGHTA and CDR2 FQGNSA. The CDR3 consists of 14 residues. The CDR3: CVSSEGQGVTEAFF. The variable domain in full, completed from reference TRBV7-2 and TRBJ1-1, reads GAGVSQSPSNKVTEKGKDVELRCDPISGHTALYWYRQSLGQGLEFLIYFQGNSAPDKSGLPSDRFSAERTGGSVSTLTIQRTQQEDSAVYLCVSSEGQGVTEAFFGQGTRLTVV.